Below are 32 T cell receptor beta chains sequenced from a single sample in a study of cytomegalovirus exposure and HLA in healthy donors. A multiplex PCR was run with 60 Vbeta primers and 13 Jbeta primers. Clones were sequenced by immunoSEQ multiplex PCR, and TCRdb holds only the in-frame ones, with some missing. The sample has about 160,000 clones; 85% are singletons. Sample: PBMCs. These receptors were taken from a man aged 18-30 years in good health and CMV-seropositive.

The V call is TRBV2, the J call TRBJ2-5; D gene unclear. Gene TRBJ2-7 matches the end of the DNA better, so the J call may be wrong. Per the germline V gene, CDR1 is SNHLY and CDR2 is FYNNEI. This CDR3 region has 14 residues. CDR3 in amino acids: CASSGDGEYYEQYF. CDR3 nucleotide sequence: TGTGCCAGCAGTGGAGACGGAGAGTACTACGAGCAGTACTTC.

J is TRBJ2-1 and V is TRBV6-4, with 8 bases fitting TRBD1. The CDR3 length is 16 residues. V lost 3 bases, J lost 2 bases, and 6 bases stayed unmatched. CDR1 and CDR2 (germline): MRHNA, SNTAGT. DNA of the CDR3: TGTGCCAGCAGTGAAGGACAGGGCTATGCCTACAATGAGCAGTTCTTC. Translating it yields CASSEGQGYAYNEQFF.

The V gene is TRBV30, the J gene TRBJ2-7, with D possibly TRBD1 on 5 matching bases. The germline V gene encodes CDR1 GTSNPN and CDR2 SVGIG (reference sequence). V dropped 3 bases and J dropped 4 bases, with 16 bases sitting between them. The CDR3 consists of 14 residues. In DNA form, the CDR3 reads TGTGCCTGGAGGGTTGGATTAAGGGGTTACGAGCAGTACTTC. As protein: CAWRVGLRGYEQYF.

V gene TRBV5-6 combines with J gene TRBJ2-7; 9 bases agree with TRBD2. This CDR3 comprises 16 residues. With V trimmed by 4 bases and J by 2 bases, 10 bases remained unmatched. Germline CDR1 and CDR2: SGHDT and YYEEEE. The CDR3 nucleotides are TGTGCCAGCAGCCCGGTTGTTAGCGGGGGAACCTACGAGCAGTACTTC. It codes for CASSPVVSGGTYEQYF.

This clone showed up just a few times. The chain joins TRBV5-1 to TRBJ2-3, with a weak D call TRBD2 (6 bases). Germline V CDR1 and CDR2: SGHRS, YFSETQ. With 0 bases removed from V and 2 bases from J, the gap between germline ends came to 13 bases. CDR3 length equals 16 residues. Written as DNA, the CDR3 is TGCGCCAGCAGCTTGGAATTTGGCGGGACCACAGATACGCAGTATTTT. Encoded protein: CASSLEFGGTTDTQYF. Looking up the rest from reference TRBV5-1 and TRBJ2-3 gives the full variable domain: KAGVTQTPRYLIKTRGQQVTLSCSPISGHRSVSWYQQTPGQGLQFLFEYFSETQRNKGNFPGRFSGRQFSNSRSEMNVSTLELGDSALYLCASSLEFGGTTDTQYFGPGTRLTVL.

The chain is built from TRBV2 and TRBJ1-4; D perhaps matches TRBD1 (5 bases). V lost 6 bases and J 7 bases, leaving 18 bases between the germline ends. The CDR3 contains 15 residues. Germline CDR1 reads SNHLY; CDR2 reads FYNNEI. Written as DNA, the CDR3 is TGTGCCAGCAGCCTCCTCGGCCTGGGGGGTGAAAAACTGTTTTTT. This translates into CASSLLGLGGEKLFF.

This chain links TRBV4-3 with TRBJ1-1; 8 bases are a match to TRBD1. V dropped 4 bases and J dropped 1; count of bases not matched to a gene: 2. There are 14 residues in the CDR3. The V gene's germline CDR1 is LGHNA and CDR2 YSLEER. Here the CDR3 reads CASSPDRGNTEAFF. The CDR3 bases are TGCGCCAGCAGCCCCGACAGGGGGAACACTGAAGCTTTCTTT.

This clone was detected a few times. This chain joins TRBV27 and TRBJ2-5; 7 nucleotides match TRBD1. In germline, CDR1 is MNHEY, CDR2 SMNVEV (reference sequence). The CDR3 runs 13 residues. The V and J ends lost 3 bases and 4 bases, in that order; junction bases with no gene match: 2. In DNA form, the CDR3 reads TGTGCCAGCAGTTTGACAGGGTCAGAGACCCAGTACTTC. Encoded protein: CASSLTGSETQYF.

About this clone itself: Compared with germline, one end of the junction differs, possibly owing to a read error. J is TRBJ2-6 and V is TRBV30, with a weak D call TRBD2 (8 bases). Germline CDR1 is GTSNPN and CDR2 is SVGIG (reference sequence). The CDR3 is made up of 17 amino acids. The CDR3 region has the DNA TGTGCGGGGGGGCGCGGGACAGCGGGGGCTGGGGCCAACGGCCTGACTTTC. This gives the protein CAGGRGTAGAGANGLTF.

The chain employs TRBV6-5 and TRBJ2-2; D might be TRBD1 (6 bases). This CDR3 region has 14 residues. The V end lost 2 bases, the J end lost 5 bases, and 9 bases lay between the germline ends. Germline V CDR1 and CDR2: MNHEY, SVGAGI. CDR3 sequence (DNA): TGTGCCAGCAGTTACGGGACACAGACCGGGGAGCTGTTTTTT. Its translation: CASSYGTQTGELFF.

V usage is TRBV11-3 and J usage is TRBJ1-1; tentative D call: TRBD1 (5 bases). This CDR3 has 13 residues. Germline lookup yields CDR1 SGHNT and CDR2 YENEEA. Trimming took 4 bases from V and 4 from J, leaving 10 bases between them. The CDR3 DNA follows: TGTGCCAGCAGCTGGACGGGGGTCACTGAAGCTTTCTTT. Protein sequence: CASSWTGVTEAFF. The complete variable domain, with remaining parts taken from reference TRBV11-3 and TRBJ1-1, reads EAGVVQSPRYKIIEKKQPVAFWCNPISGHNTLYWYLQNLGQGPELLIRYENEEAVDDSQLPKDRFSAERLKGVDSTLKIQPAELGDSAVYLCASSWTGVTEAFFGQGTRLTVV.

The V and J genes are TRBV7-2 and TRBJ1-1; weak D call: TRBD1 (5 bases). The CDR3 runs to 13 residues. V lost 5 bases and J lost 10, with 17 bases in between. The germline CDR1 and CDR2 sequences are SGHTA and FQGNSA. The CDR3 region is CASSPSVGPGAFF. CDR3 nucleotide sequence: TGTGCCAGCAGCCCCTCCGTGGGGCCTGGAGCTTTCTTT.

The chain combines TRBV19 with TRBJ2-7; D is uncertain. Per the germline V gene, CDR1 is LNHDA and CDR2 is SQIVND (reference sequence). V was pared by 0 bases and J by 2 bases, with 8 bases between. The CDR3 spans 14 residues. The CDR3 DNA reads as TGTGCCAGTAGTATAGACAGCGTGACCTACGAGCAGTACTTC. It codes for CASSIDSVTYEQYF.

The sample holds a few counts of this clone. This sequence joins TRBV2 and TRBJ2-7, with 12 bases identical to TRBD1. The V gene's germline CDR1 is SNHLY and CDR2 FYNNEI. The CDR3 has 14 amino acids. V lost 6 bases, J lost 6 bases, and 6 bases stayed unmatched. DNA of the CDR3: TGTGCCAGCAGCTTAGAGGGACAGGGGGCCGAGCAGTACTTC. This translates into CASSLEGQGAEQYF. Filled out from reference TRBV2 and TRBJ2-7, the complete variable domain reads EPEVTQTPSHQVTQMGQEVILRCVPISNHLYFYWYRQILGQKVEFLVSFYNNEISEKSEIFDDQFSVERPDGSNFTLKIRSTKLEDSAMYFCASSLEGQGAEQYFGPGTRLTVT.

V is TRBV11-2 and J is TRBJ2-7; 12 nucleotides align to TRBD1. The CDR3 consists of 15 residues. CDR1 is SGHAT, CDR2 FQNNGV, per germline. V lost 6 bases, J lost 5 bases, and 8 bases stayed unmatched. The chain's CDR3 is CASRTPGQGAHEQYF. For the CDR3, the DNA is TGTGCCAGCAGAACCCCGGGACAGGGGGCCCACGAGCAGTACTTC. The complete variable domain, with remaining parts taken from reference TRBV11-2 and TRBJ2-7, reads EAGVAQSPRYKIIEKRQSVAFWCNPISGHATLYWYQQILGQGPKLLIQFQNNGVVDDSQLPKDRFSAERLKGVDSTLKIQPAKLEDSAVYLCASRTPGQGAHEQYFGPGTRLTVT.

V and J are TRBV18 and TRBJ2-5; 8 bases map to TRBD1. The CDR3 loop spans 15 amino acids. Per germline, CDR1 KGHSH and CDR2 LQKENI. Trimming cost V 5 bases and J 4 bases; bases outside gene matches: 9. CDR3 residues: CASSANEQGAETQYF. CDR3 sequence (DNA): TGTGCCAGCTCAGCAAACGAGCAGGGGGCAGAGACCCAGTACTTC.

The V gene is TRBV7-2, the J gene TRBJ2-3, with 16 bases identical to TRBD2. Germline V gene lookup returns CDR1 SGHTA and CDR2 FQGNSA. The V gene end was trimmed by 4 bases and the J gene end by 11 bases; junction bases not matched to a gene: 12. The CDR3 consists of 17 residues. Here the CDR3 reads CASSWGLAGGHWRGQYF. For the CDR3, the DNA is TGTGCCAGCAGCTGGGGACTAGCGGGGGGGCATTGGCGTGGGCAGTATTTT.

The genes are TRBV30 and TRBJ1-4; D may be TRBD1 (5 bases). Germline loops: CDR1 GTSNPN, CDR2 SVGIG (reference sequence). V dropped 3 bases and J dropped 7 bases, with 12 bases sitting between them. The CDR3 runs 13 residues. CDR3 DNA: TGTGCCTGGAGCACAGGCCAGGGTGAAAAACTGTTTTTT. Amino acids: CAWSTGQGEKLFF.

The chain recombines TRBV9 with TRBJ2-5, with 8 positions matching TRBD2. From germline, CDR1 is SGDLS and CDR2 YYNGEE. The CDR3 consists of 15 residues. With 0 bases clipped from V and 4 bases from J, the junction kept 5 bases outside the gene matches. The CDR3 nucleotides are TGTGCCAGCAGCGTAGACGGGACTAGTAGAGAGACCCAGTACTTC. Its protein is CASSVDGTSRETQYF.

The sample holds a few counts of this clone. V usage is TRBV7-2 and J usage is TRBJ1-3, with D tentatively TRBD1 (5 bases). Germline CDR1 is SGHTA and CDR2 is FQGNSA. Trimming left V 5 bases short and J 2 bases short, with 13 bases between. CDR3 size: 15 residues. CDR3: CASSPMGGAGNTIYF. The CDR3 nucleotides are TGTGCCAGCAGCCCTATGGGGGGAGCTGGAAACACCATATATTTT.

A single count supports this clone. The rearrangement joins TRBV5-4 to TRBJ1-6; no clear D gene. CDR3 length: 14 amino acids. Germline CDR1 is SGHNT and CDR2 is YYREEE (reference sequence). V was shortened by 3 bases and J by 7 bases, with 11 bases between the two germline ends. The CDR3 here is CASSSIGLNSPLHF. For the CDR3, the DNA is TGTGCCAGCAGCTCCATTGGACTGAATTCACCCCTCCACTTT.

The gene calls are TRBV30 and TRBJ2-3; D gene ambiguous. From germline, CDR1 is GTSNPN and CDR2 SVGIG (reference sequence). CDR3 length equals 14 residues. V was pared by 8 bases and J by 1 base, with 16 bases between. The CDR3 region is CALEALPGTDTQYF. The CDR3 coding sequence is TGTGCCCTGGAAGCGTTGCCGGGCACAGATACGCAGTATTTT.

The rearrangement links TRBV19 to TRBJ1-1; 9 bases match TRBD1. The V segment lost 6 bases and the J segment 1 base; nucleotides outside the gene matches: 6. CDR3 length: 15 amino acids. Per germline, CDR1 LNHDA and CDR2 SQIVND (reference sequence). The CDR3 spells CASRTGGDGNTEAFF. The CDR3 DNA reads TGTGCCAGTAGAACAGGGGGCGACGGGAACACTGAAGCTTTCTTT. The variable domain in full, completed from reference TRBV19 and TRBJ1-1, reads DGGITQSPKYLFRKEGQNVTLSCEQNLNHDAMYWYRQDPGQGLRLIYYSQIVNDFQKGDIAEGYSVSREKKESFPLTVTSAQKNPTAFYLCASRTGGDGNTEAFFGQGTRLTVV.

CDR3 nucleotides: TGTGCCAGCAGTTACGGGAGTATGAACACTGAAGCTTTCTTT. It specifies CASSYGSMNTEAFF. The rearrangement links TRBV6-5 to TRBJ1-1; unclear D gene. This CDR3 is 14 amino acids long. V was pared by 2 bases and J by 0 bases, with 7 bases between. Per germline, CDR1 MNHEY and CDR2 SVGAGI.

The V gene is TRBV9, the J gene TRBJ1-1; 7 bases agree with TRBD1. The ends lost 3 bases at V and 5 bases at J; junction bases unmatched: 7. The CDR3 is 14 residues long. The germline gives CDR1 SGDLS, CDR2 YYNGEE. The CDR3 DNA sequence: TGTGCCAGCAGCGCCACAGGGGAATGGACTGAAGCTTTCTTT. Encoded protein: CASSATGEWTEAFF.

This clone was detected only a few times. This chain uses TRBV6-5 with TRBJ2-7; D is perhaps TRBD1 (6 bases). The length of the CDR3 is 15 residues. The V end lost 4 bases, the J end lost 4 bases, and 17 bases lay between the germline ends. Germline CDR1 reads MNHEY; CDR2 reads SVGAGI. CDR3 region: CASSSLSTGHYEQYF. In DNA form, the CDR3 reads TGTGCCAGCAGTTCACTATCGACAGGACATTACGAGCAGTACTTC.

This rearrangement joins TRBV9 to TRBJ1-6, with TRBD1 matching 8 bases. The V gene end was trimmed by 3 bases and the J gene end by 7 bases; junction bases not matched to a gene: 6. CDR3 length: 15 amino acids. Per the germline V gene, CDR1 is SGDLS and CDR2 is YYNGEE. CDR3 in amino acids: CASSAGGRENSPLHF. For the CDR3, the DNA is TGTGCCAGCAGCGCAGGGGGCAGGGAGAATTCACCCCTCCACTTT. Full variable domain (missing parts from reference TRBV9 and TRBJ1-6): DSGVTQTPKHLITATGQRVTLRCSPRSGDLSVYWYQQSLDQGLQFLIQYYNGEERAKGNILERFSAQQFPDLHSELNLSSLELGDSALYFCASSAGGRENSPLHFGNGTRLTVT.

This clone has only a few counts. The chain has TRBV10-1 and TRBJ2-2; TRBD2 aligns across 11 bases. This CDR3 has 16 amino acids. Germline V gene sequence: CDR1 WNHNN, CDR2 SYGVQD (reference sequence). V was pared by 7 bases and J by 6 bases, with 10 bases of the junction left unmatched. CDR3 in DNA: TGCGCCAGCAATATAAGGACTAGCGGGTCCGCCGGGGAGCTGTTTTTT. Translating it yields CASNIRTSGSAGELFF.

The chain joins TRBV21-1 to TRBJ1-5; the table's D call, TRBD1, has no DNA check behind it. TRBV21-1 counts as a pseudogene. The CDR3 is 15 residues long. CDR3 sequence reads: CASSKGTGRNQPQHF. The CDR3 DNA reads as TGTGCCAGCAGCAAAGGGACAGGGCGCAATCAGCCCCAGCATTTT.

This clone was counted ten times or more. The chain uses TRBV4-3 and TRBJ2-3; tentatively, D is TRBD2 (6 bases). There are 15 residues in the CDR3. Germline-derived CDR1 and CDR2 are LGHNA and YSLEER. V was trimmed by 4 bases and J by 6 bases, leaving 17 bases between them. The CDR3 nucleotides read TGCGCCAGCAGCCTATCTGGGGCAGGGAGGGATACGCAGTATTTT. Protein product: CASSLSGAGRDTQYF.

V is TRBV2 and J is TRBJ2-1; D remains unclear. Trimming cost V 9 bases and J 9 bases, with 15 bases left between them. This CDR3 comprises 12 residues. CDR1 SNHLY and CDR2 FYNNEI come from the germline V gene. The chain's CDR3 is CASTFESGEQFF. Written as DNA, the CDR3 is TGTGCCAGTACTTTCGAGTCGGGTGAGCAGTTCTTC.

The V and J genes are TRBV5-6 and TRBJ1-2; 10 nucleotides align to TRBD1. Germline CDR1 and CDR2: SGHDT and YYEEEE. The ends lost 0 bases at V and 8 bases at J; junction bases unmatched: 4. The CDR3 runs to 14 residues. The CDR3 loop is CASSLGQGARGYTF. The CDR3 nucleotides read TGTGCCAGCAGCTTGGGACAGGGGGCGCGGGGCTACACCTTC.